These T cell receptor beta chains were read from a single sample in a study of shared clonotypes between healthy human individuals. The repertoire was sequenced with immunoSEQ multiplex PCR; TCRdb's copy has only in-frame clones and lacks some. The repertoire holds 2 million to 2.5 million clones, with 80% to 95% as singletons. The material sequenced was naive CD4+ T cells from PBMCs. Receptors originate from a man aged 18 to 30 in good health. Some clones in this sample may be carry-over from other donors' samples. CDR3s include the opening cysteine and the closing phenylalanine or tryptophan. D genes are given only for firm matches. The size of a clone is reported for some rows only, either as once, few or many, or as a class for expanded clones.

>TRBJ1-1|-|TRBV28|-|15
TGTGCCAGCAACCCTTCGCGAGGGGTGAACACTGAAGCTTTCTTT
CASNPSRGVNTEAFF
>TRBJ2-2|-|TRBV11-3|-|18
TGTGCCAGCAGCGACGGATCCAGGGTGGGGACGGGGACCGGGGAGCTGTTTTTT
CASSDGSRVGTGTGELFF
>TRBJ2-7|-|TRBV4-1|-|16
TGCGCCAGCAGCCGAGCCGACGGGACTCCTTCCTACGAGCAGTACTTC
CASSRADGTPSYEQYF
>TRBJ2-1|TRBD2|TRBV7-8|-|20
TGTGCCAGCAGCCTAAAGGGACTAGCGGGGCCCCCGAGCTCCTACAATGAGCAGTTCTTC
CASSLKGLAGPPSSYNEQFF
>TRBJ2-1|-|TRBV28|-|18
TGTGCCAGCCGATTTACAGGTCCGGGACTTGAAACTTACAATGAGCAGTTCTTC
CASRFTGPGLETYNEQFF
>TRBJ2-2|-|TRBV7-3|once|12
TGTGCCAGTTCAGTGGGCCCCGGGGAGCTGTTTTTT
CASSVGPGELFF
>TRBJ2-7|TRBD1|TRBV5-4|-|15
TGTGCCAGCAGCTTGTCGCGACAGGGCCCCTACGAGCAGTACTTC
CASSLSRQGPYEQYF
>TRBJ1-1|-|TRBV5-1|-|15
TGCGCCAGCAGTGGTCCCCCCCTCGGGAACACTGAAGCTTTCTTT
CASSGPPLGNTEAFF
>TRBJ2-3|TRBD2|TRBV18|-|16
TGTGCCAGCTCACCCCCACGCGGGAGCAACACAGATACGCAGTATTTT
CASSPPRGSNTDTQYF
>TRBJ2-1|TRBD1|TRBV6-5|-|13
TGTGCCAGCAGTTGGGGAGGACAGGGGGAGCAATTCTTC
CASSWGGQGEQFF
>TRBJ2-7|TRBD1|TRBV7-9|once|12
TGTGCCAGCAGCGAGGCAGGGGGTAGGCTGTACTTC
CASSEAGGRLYF
>TRBJ2-1|-|TRBV2|-|13
TGTGCCAGCAGTGAATTTGGGGAGAGTGAGCAGTTCTTC
CASSEFGESEQFF
>TRBJ2-1|-|TRBV7-9|-|13
TGTGCCAGCGCCCGGGCGGGGTCGGATGAGCAGTTCTTC
CASARAGSDEQFF
>TRBJ2-7|TRBD1|TRBV28|-|15
TGTGCCAGCAGGCCCTCCGGGACAGGGATACCCGAGCAGTACTTC
CASRPSGTGIPEQYF
>TRBJ2-2|-|TRBV28|-|14
TGTGCCAGCAGCCCAACTTCGGACACCGGGGAGCTGTTTTTT
CASSPTSDTGELFF
>TRBJ1-2|-|TRBV27|-|15
TGTGCCAGCAGTTTATGGTCGGCAGGGCATTTGGGCTACACCTTC
CASSLWSAGHLGYTF
>TRBJ1-5|-|TRBV19|-|14
TGTGCCAGTAGTACCTCACAGGGCCGGCAGCCCCAGCATTTT
CASSTSQGRQPQHF
>TRBJ2-7|-|TRBV11-2|-|15
TGTGCCAGCAGCTCCCACCCCGGACAGTCCTACGAGCAGTACTTC
CASSSHPGQSYEQYF
>TRBJ2-7|-|TRBV5-1|-|15
TGCGCCAGCAGCTTGGTGCTAGGGAGCTCCTACGAGCAGTACTTC
CASSLVLGSSYEQYF
>TRBJ2-3|-|TRBV7-6|-|17
TGTGCCAGCAGCTTAGTACAAGCAGCGGCCCGCACAGATACGCAGTATTTT
CASSLVQAAARTDTQYF
>TRBJ2-7|TRBD2|TRBV15|once|15
TGTGCCACCAGCAAGCTAGCGGGAGCGTCCTACGAGCAGTACTTC
CATSKLAGASYEQYF
>TRBJ2-2|TRBD2|TRBV5-6|-|16
TGTGCCAGCAGCTTCCAGGGGACTAGGGACACCGGGGAGCTGTTTTTT
CASSFQGTRDTGELFF
>TRBJ1-1|TRBD1|TRBV10-3|-|13
TGTGCCGTGCAGGGGGCGTTGGACACTGAAGCTTTCTTT
CAVQGALDTEAFF
>TRBJ1-1|TRBD1|TRBV7-3|-|14
TGTGCCAGCAGCGAGACAGGGGGGCATGGTGAAGCTTTCTTT
CASSETGGHGEAFF
>TRBJ1-4|-|TRBV7-8|-|14
TGTGCCAGCGCGGACACCGCAACTAATGAAAAACTGTTTTTT
CASADTATNEKLFF
>TRBJ2-6|-|TRBV2|-|19
TGTGCCAGAAGGGCCACACTGAGGACAGCGCGCTCTGGGGCCAACGTCCTGACTTTC
CARRATLRTARSGANVLTF
>TRBJ2-7|TRBD2|TRBV28|-|16
TGTGCCAGCAGTTCGATAGGTAGCGGGAGTTTATACGAGCAGTACTTC
CASSSIGSGSLYEQYF